The 29 T cell receptor beta chains in this list originate from one sample, sequenced in a study of Ad26.COV2.S vaccination and SARS-CoV-2 variants. Treatment in this sample: roughly 19 received Ad26.COV2.S at low or high dose, single or two shots; about five received placebo; per-sample allocation not given. Collection of the samples took place on day 63 after the first injection of vaccine or placebo. Produced via immunoSEQ multiplex PCR; TCRdb's table is partial and in-frame only. Of 290,000 or so clones in the sample, roughly 86% were seen once. Sequencing was performed on peripheral blood, taken in a trial of Ad26.COV2.S vaccine versus placebo. The receptors shown here come from a person between 18 and 65 years old who received the Ad26.COV2.S COVID-19 vaccine or a placebo.

This rearrangement joins TRBV19 to TRBJ2-2, with 13 bases aligning to TRBD2. The CDR3 has 16 residues. Germline CDR1 reads LNHDA; CDR2 reads SQIVND (reference sequence). V was pared by 4 bases and J by 6 bases, with 5 bases of the junction left unmatched. CDR3 amino acids: CASSTGTSGTAGELFF. The CDR3 DNA follows: TGTGCCAGTAGTACCGGGACTAGCGGGACGGCCGGGGAGCTGTTTTTT. Based on the CDR3 plus reference TRBV19 and TRBJ2-2, the full variable domain is DGGITQSPKYLFRKEGQNVTLSCEQNLNHDAMYWYRQDPGQGLRLIYYSQIVNDFQKGDIAEGYSVSREKKESFPLTVTSAQKNPTAFYLCASSTGTSGTAGELFFGEGSRLTVL.

The rearrangement uses TRBV7-2 and TRBJ1-2; D uncertain. The CDR3 consists of 13 residues. V lost 5 bases and J lost 2, with 9 bases in between. The germline V gene encodes CDR1 SGHTA and CDR2 FQGNSA. Written as DNA, the CDR3 is TGTGCCAGCAGCCGAACAGCGAACTATGGCTACACCTTC. Encoded protein: CASSRTANYGYTF.

The V gene is TRBV5-5, the J gene TRBJ2-2; D gene uncertain. In germline, CDR1 is SGHKS, CDR2 YYEKEE (reference sequence). The CDR3 consists of 15 residues. Trimming left V 0 bases short and J 4 bases short, with 10 bases between. The CDR3 protein is CASSLGMAFTGELFF. DNA for the CDR3: TGTGCCAGCAGCTTGGGTATGGCGTTCACCGGGGAGCTGTTTTTT.

The chain has TRBV5-1 and TRBJ2-7; D is perhaps TRBD2 (6 bases). The length of the CDR3 is 15 residues. V lost 4 bases, J lost 1 base, and 15 bases lay in between. CDR1 SGHRS and CDR2 YFSETQ come from the germline V gene. The CDR3 DNA follows: TGCGCCAGCAGCCCCGGGGCGGGGAAGTCCTACGAGCAGTACTTC. Its translation is CASSPGAGKSYEQYF.

The chain links TRBV7-8 to TRBJ1-5, with 7 nucleotides matching TRBD1. V shed 5 bases, J shed 0 bases, and the junction held 13 bases outside the gene matches. CDR3 length: 18 residues. Germline V lookup: CDR1 SGHVS, CDR2 FQNEAQ. CDR3 amino acids: CASSATGHSITSNQPQHF. In DNA, the CDR3 is TGTGCCAGCAGCGCGACAGGGCACTCAATTACTAGCAATCAGCCCCAGCATTTT.

The chain has TRBV30 and TRBJ1-6; no reliable D call. Per germline, CDR1 GTSNPN and CDR2 SVGIG (reference sequence). The CDR3 runs to 13 residues. V lost 8 bases and J 7 bases, leaving 15 bases between the germline ends. CDR3 protein: CARRGGSNSPLHF. CDR3 DNA: TGTGCCCGCCGGGGTGGGAGCAATTCACCCCTCCACTTT.

The J gene is TRBJ2-3, the V gene TRBV9; D gene uncertain. From germline, CDR1 is SGDLS and CDR2 YYNGEE. Trimming cost V 5 bases and J 2 bases, with 12 bases left between them. The CDR3 is made up of 14 amino acids. CDR3 DNA: TGTGCCAGCAGGGAATTACGCCACACAGATACGCAGTATTTT. It yields the protein CASRELRHTDTQYF.

The chain combines TRBV4-2 with TRBJ2-7; 7 bases align to TRBD2. The CDR3 extends over 16 amino acids. The germline V gene has CDR1 LGHNA and CDR2 YNFKEQ. After removal of 0 bases from V and 0 bases from J, the junction contained 5 bases not matched to a gene. The CDR3: CASSQEAPGGSYEQYF. The CDR3 DNA is TGTGCCAGCAGCCAAGAAGCCCCGGGGGGCTCCTACGAGCAGTACTTC.

This chain uses TRBV27 with TRBJ1-5; D is possibly TRBD1 (6 bases). This CDR3 comprises 14 residues. Trimming took 2 bases from V and 13 from J, leaving 18 bases between them. Germline CDR1 reads MNHEY; CDR2 reads SMNVEV (reference sequence). The CDR3 loop reads CASSLRATGHQQHF. DNA of the CDR3: TGTGCCAGCAGTTTAAGGGCGACGGGACATCAGCAGCATTTT.

The V gene is TRBV19, the J gene TRBJ2-3; 7 bases are a match to TRBD1. This CDR3 has 13 amino acids. Germline values: CDR1 LNHDA, CDR2 SQIVND (reference sequence). V dropped 5 bases and J dropped 4; count of bases not matched to a gene: 3. CDR3 nucleotides: TGTGCCAGTAGTGCCCAGGGGGCAGATACGCAGTATTTT. This codes for CASSAQGADTQYF.

The chain couples TRBV5-1 to TRBJ1-5; D is unresolved. Germline V gene data show CDR1 as SGHRS and CDR2 as YFSETQ. The CDR3 covers 12 residues. CDR3 residues: CAAAWPRQPQHF. CDR3 bases: TGCGCAGCAGCTTGGCCAAGGCAGCCCCAGCATTTT.

The chain couples TRBV7-9 to TRBJ2-2, with D uncertain. The CDR3 is 14 residues long. The V and J ends lost 1 base and 1 base respectively, with 4 bases between them. The germline V gene encodes CDR1 SEHNR and CDR2 FQNEAQ (reference sequence). For the CDR3, the DNA is TGTGCCAGCAGCTTAGTCAGGAACACCGGGGAGCTGTTTTTT. Residues: CASSLVRNTGELFF.

J is TRBJ1-5 and V is TRBV4-3; perhaps TRBD1 as D (5 bases). This CDR3 has 15 residues. With 1 base removed from V and 7 bases from J, the gap between germline ends came to 14 bases. Per the germline V gene, CDR1 is LGHNA and CDR2 is YSLEER. This chain's CDR3 is CASSQGLQGIQPQHF. CDR3 nucleotides: TGCGCCAGCAGCCAAGGACTCCAGGGTATCCAGCCCCAGCATTTT.

J is TRBJ2-5 and V is TRBV7-9; 12 bases are shared with TRBD2. The V and J ends lost 2 bases and 1 base, in that order; junction bases with no gene match: 2. Germline V gene sequence: CDR1 SEHNR, CDR2 FQNEAQ (reference sequence). This CDR3 is built from 16 residues. The CDR3 DNA reads as TGTGCCAGCAGCTTAACTAGCGGGGGGACCCAAGAGACCCAGTACTTC. It specifies CASSLTSGGTQETQYF.

J is TRBJ1-5 and V is TRBV9, with 9 bases fitting TRBD1. CDR1 is SGDLS, CDR2 YYNGEE, per germline. V was pared by 3 bases and J by 9 bases, with 13 bases of the junction left unmatched. The CDR3 consists of 16 residues. The CDR3 coding sequence is TGTGCCAGCAGCGCCGCCCCGGGGACAGGGTTCGGGCCCCAGCATTTT. This codes for CASSAAPGTGFGPQHF.

The gene calls are TRBV5-5 and TRBJ2-7; TRBD1 aligns across 10 bases. CDR1 and CDR2 from the germline V gene are SGHKS and YYEKEE (reference sequence). The CDR3 is made up of 14 amino acids. V trimming: 3 bases; J trimming: 2 bases; junction bases outside the gene matches: 2. The CDR3 loop is CASSSGQGTYEQYF. As DNA, the CDR3 is TGTGCCAGCAGCTCGGGACAGGGGACCTACGAGCAGTACTTC.

J is TRBJ2-7 and V is TRBV7-2; maybe TRBD1 (6 bases). V was shortened by 4 bases and J by 2 bases, with 18 bases between the two germline ends. CDR3 length equals 16 residues. The germline CDR1 and CDR2 sequences are SGHTA and FQGNSA. This CDR3 reads CASSWAMGRGAYEQYF. CDR3 DNA sequence: TGTGCCAGCAGCTGGGCTATGGGCAGGGGAGCCTACGAGCAGTACTTC. Supplemented by reference TRBV7-2 and TRBJ2-7, the full variable domain reads GAGVSQSPSNKVTEKGKDVELRCDPISGHTALYWYRQSLGQGLEFLIYFQGNSAPDKSGLPSDRFSAERTGGSVSTLTIQRTQQEDSAVYLCASSWAMGRGAYEQYFGPGTRLTVT.

The chain recombines TRBV6-6 with TRBJ1-2; TRBD1 matches at 8 bases. This CDR3 contains 16 residues. The V gene's germline CDR1 is MNHNY and CDR2 SVGAGI (reference sequence). V lost 3 bases and J lost 0; bases outside the gene matches: 6. The CDR3 nucleotides are TGTGCCAGCAGTTATGGACAGGGCCTGGCTAACTATGGCTACACCTTC. Translated, it gives CASSYGQGLANYGYTF.

On this clone: Different DNA sequences within this sample yield the same CDR3. V is TRBV7-2 and J is TRBJ1-2; 10 bases agree with TRBD1. The CDR3 extends over 13 amino acids. Per germline, CDR1 SGHTA and CDR2 FQGNSA. With V trimmed by 4 bases and J by 11 bases, 7 bases remained unmatched. The CDR3 loop reads CASSSGQGGGYTF. In DNA form, the CDR3 reads TGTGCCAGCAGCTCCGGACAGGGGGGAGGGTACACCTTC.

The rearrangement links TRBV11-2 to TRBJ1-5; D is unresolved. Per the germline V gene, CDR1 is SGHAT and CDR2 is FQNNGV. V lost 5 bases to trimming and J lost 1 base, with 15 bases between them. The CDR3 covers 16 residues. CDR3 protein: CASSPVWGRSNQPQHF. As DNA, the CDR3 is TGTGCCAGCAGCCCGGTATGGGGAAGGAGCAATCAGCCCCAGCATTTT.

The J gene is TRBJ2-7, the V gene TRBV4-1; D is possibly TRBD1 or TRBD2 (5 bases each). Germline-derived CDR1 and CDR2 are MGHRA and YSYEKL. Trimming stripped 1 base from V and 4 bases from J, with 14 bases between. This CDR3 region has 15 residues. The DNA of the CDR3 is TGCGCCAGCAGCCAAGCGTACGGGGCATCGTACGAGCAGTACTTC. Protein: CASSQAYGASYEQYF.

This clone was recorded once. J is TRBJ1-2 and V is TRBV5-1, with D tentatively TRBD1 (6 bases). The CDR3 has 16 residues. Trimming took 4 bases from V and 8 from J, leaving 24 bases between them. Per the germline V gene, CDR1 is SGHRS and CDR2 is YFSETQ. The chain's CDR3 is CASSRNGGGIERGYTF. The CDR3 DNA sequence: TGCGCCAGCAGCCGGAACGGGGGCGGGATAGAAAGAGGCTACACCTTC. The full variable domain, its missing parts supplied by reference TRBV5-1 and TRBJ1-2, is KAGVTQTPRYLIKTRGQQVTLSCSPISGHRSVSWYQQTPGQGLQFLFEYFSETQRNKGNFPGRFSGRQFSNSRSEMNVSTLELGDSALYLCASSRNGGGIERGYTFGSGTRLTVV.

V gene TRBV9 combines with J gene TRBJ1-1; tentative D call: TRBD1 (5 bases). The CDR3 is 16 residues long. Trimming cost V 3 bases and J 0 bases, with 15 bases left between them. The germline gives CDR1 SGDLS, CDR2 YYNGEE. The CDR3 loop reads CASSDRRGGMNTEAFF. The CDR3 DNA follows: TGTGCCAGCAGCGACCGAAGGGGTGGTATGAACACTGAAGCTTTCTTT. Full variable domain (rest looked up from reference TRBV9 and TRBJ1-1): DSGVTQTPKHLITATGQRVTLRCSPRSGDLSVYWYQQSLDQGLQFLIQYYNGEERAKGNILERFSAQQFPDLHSELNLSSLELGDSALYFCASSDRRGGMNTEAFFGQGTRLTVV.

The V call is TRBV29-1, the J call TRBJ1-5; no clear D gene. CDR3 length: 14 amino acids. Looked up from germline, CDR1 is SQVTM and CDR2 is ANQGSEA. Trimming removed 4 bases from V and 2 bases from J, with 12 bases in between. The CDR3 loop reads CSVANIGGNQPQHF. The CDR3 DNA reads TGCAGCGTTGCGAACATTGGAGGCAATCAGCCCCAGCATTTT.

This clone was observed a handful of times. J is TRBJ1-1 and V is TRBV6-5; D gene ambiguous. Trimming cost V 2 bases and J 5 bases, with 0 bases left between them. The germline V gene has CDR1 MNHEY and CDR2 SVGAGI. There are 10 residues in the CDR3. The CDR3 DNA reads as TGTGCCAGCAGTTACACTGAAGCTTTCTTT. Encoded protein: CASSYTEAFF.

The gene calls are TRBV18 and TRBJ2-5, with unresolved D. This CDR3 is built from 13 residues. V was shortened by 3 bases and J by 1 base, with 6 bases between the two germline ends. Germline CDR1 KGHSH, CDR2 LQKENI. CDR3 loop: CASSPRPQETQYF. The CDR3 bases are TGTGCCAGCTCACCGAGGCCCCAAGAGACCCAGTACTTC.

The chain carries TRBV11-2 and TRBJ2-5, with D maybe TRBD1 (5 bases). The CDR3 contains 15 residues. Looked up from germline, CDR1 is SGHAT and CDR2 is FQNNGV. V lost 5 bases, J lost 5 bases, and 18 bases lay in between. DNA of the CDR3: TGTGCCAGCAGCCAGGACACTTATAACGAGGAGACCCAGTACTTC. Translated: CASSQDTYNEETQYF.

This clone was detected only once. The V gene is TRBV7-8, the J gene TRBJ2-1; the match to TRBD2 covers 7 bases. With 2 bases clipped from V and 6 bases from J, the junction kept 4 bases outside the gene matches. The CDR3 is 14 residues long. Per germline, CDR1 SGHVS and CDR2 FQNEAQ. The CDR3 sequence is CASSLQRTSNEQFF. The CDR3 DNA follows: TGTGCCAGCAGCTTACAACGGACTAGCAATGAGCAGTTCTTC.

The V call is TRBV6-2 or TRBV6-3, the J call TRBJ2-7; TRBD1 matches at 7 bases. The V segment lost 4 bases and the J segment 2 bases; nucleotides outside the gene matches: 5. Germline CDR1 MNHEY, CDR2 SVGEGT. There are 14 residues in the CDR3. CDR3 sequence reads: CASSSGTATYEQYF. CDR3 nucleotide sequence: TGTGCCAGCAGTTCCGGGACAGCCACCTACGAGCAGTACTTC.